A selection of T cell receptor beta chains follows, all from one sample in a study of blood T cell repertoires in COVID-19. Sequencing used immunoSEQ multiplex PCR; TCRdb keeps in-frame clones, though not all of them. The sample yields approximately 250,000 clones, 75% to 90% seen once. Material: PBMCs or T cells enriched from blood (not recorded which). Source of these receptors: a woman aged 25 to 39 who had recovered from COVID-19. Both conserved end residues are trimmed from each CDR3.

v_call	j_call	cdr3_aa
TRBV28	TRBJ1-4	ASRLTGYHNEKLF
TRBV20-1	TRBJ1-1	SASRGGGSAF
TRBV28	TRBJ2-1	ASRSSGRVREQF
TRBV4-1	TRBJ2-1	ASSLGTGGDNEQF
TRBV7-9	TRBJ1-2	ASSLGQNYGYT
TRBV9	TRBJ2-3	ASSAYEGRTDTQY
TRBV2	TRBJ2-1	ASTPSGIEQF
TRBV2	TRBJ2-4	ASSDRQTKNIQY
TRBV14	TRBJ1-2	ASSPPGGLSGYT
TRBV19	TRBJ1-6	ASNPDWKSPLH
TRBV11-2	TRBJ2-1	ASSLSDYNEQF
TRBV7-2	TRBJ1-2	ASSQSGAYGYT
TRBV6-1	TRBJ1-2	ASSEADPGGSYGYT
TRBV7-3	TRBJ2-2	ASSLTSGAGTGELF
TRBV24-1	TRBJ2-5	ATSDFPGAAQY
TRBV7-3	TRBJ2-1	ASSFKAGEGYNEQF
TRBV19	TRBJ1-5	ASSIMSNPQPQH
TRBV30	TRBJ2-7	AWSVGGVDREQY
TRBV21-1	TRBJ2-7	ASKTKGDFAYEQY
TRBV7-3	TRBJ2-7	ASSPRGGDLREQY
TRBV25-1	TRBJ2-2	ASSARTTNTGELF
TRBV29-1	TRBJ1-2	SVPRGTSYGYT
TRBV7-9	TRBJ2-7	ASSLNWGDEQY
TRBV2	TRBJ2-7	AGEAGGNEQY
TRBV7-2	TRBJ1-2	ASSSWGGYGYT
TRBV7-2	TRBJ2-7	ASSPQPSGTYEQY
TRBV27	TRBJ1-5	ASSLGRPTNQPQH
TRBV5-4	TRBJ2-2	ASSSGLAGGPGELF
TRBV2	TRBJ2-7	ATLTTDRGPTYEQY
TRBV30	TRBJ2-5	AWSLQETQY
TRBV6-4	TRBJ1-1	ASSSSRNTEAF
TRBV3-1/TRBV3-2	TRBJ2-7	ASSSGTGVYEQY
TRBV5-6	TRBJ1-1	ASSYTRGGAF
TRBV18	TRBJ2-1	ASSPLGVFGEQF
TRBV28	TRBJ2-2	ASSFRGLAGGPKTGELF
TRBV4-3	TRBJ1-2	ASSSGQGYGYT
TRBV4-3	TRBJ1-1	ASSQDIGAQGGTEAF
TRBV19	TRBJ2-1	ASSPTGYNEQF
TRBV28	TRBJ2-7	ASSSLNSGLAGVVEQY
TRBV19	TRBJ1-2	ASQLGQGTSGYT
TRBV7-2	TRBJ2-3	ASSLGVGDTQY
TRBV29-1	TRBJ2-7	SVYRGYGHEQY
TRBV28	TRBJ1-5	ASSLQGAWNQPQH
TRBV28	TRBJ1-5	ASRPTSTGVGNQPQH
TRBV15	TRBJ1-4	ATSRDRGLDEKLF
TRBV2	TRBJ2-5	ASTLDGLAGAVGETQY
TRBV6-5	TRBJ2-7	ASSYRRDSYEQY
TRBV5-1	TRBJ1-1	ASSLNGRARGVTF
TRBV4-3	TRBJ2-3	ASSQDGVQGFGTDTQY
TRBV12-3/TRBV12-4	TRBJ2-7	ASSIDRSYEQY
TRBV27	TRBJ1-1	ASSLSRAGTEAF
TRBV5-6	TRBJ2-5	ASSFRPWAGTGITETQY
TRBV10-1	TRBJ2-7	ASSEPGAGRPYEQY
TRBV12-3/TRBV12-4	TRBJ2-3	ASSVRDTRPPY
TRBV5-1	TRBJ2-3	ASSFGTGGVGSFADTQY
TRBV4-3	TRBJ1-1	ASSQELRLEAF
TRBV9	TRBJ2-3	ASSLGLGGASTDTQY
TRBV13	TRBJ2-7	ASSFVTSGGEQY
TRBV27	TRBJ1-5	ASREGGWISNQPQH
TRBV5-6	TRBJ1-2	ASSLEGQGAVYGYT